The entry below gives a single T cell receptor (beta chain) sequence along with its context. The antigen is unknown. The source of the sample is a study of cytomegalovirus exposure and HLA in healthy donors. Study results and limitations: Among TCR beta chains, those listed as cytomegalovirus-associated numbered around 160. Rarity marked most TCR sequences, yet some public TCRs occurred in many donors. In vitro experiments confirmed that a few CMV-associated chains were specific for CMV antigens.

V was pared by 5 bases and J by 0 bases, with 3 bases of the junction left unmatched. The germline V gene encodes CDR1 SEHNR and CDR2 FQNEAQ (reference sequence). The CDR3 consists of 15 residues. Both 60 Vbeta primers and 13 Jbeta primers went into the PCR. The repertoire was sequenced with immunoSEQ multiplex PCR; TCRdb's copy has only in-frame clones and lacks some. The sample carries about 160,000 clones, roughly three quarters recorded once. Sequenced sample: PBMCs. The receptor was derived from a man between 60 and 75 years old in good health and CMV-seronegative. The chain joins TRBV7-9 to TRBJ1-4, with 7 bases that match TRBD1. The CDR3 nucleotides read TGTGCCAGCAGCCTGCAGGGGGCAACTAATGAAAAACTGTTTTTT. This translates into CASSLQGATNEKLFF.